The 26 T cell receptor beta chains below were found in one sample sequenced in a study of preoperative IRX-2 immunotherapy in early breast cancer. Documented treatment: preoperative locoregional IRX-2 cytokine immunotherapy. TCRdb's copy holds only in-frame clones and misses some; the assay was immunoSEQ multiplex PCR. This table holds 30,000 to 45,000 clones, roughly 82% found once. The source was lymph node tissue, collected after IRX-2 immunotherapy. Source of these receptors: a human donor with breast cancer.

This clone appeared a few times. The V call is TRBV11-3, the J call TRBJ1-3, with D maybe TRBD1 (6 bases). The CDR3 runs to 15 residues. V lost 3 bases, J lost 3 bases, and 12 bases lay in between. The V gene's germline CDR1 is SGHNT and CDR2 YENEEA. CDR3 nucleotides: TGTGCCAGCAGCTTGGATAGGGGGGATGGAAACACCATATATTTT. Translating gives CASSLDRGDGNTIYF.

The chain couples TRBV12-5 to TRBJ1-2; tentatively, D is TRBD1 (5 bases). Germline CDR1 is LGHNT and CDR2 is FRNRAP. The CDR3 covers 15 residues. The CDR3 bases are TGTGCCAGCGGCTCCCAGGGTAGTGTTAACTATGGCTACACCTTC. It is translated as CASGSQGSVNYGYTF.

V is TRBV15 and J is TRBJ2-2; 8 bases map to TRBD1. This CDR3 spans 16 amino acids. Germline CDR1 reads LNHNV; CDR2 reads YYDKDF (reference sequence). Trimming cost V 1 base and J 6 bases; bases outside gene matches: 7. Here the CDR3 reads CATSRGGMGQAGELFF. CDR3 coding DNA: TGTGCCACCAGCAGAGGGGGAATGGGACAGGCCGGGGAGCTGTTTTTT.

This clone was counted a few times. The chain couples TRBV19 to TRBJ2-1, with 8 bases identical to TRBD2. CDR1 LNHDA and CDR2 SQIVND come from the germline V gene (reference sequence). There are 15 residues in the CDR3. The V gene end was trimmed by 7 bases and the J gene end by 10 bases; junction bases not matched to a gene: 15. Here the CDR3 reads CASNQRGPLLGEQFF. CDR3 in DNA: TGTGCCAGTAATCAGCGGGGGCCCCTCCTGGGGGAGCAGTTCTTC.

V and J are TRBV6-8 and TRBJ2-1; 16 nucleotides line up with TRBD2. From germline, CDR1 is MNHGY and CDR2 SAAAGT. The CDR3 length is 18 residues. V gave up 1 base and J gave up 5 bases; unmatched junction bases: 5. Written as DNA, the CDR3 is TGTGCCAGCAGTTACTTGGGGACTAGCGGGGGGGAAAACAATGAGCAGTTCTTC. This translates into CASSYLGTSGGENNEQFF.

The J gene is TRBJ2-7, the V gene TRBV11-3; 12 positions match TRBD2. Germline V gene lookup returns CDR1 SGHNT and CDR2 YENEEA. The CDR3 extends over 14 amino acids. After removal of 4 bases from V and 2 bases from J, the junction contained 0 bases not matched to a gene. DNA for the CDR3: TGTGCCAGCAGCTCTAGCGGGGGGGCCTACGAGCAGTACTTC. It yields the protein CASSSSGGAYEQYF. The full variable domain, with the rest looked up from reference TRBV11-3 and TRBJ2-7, is EAGVVQSPRYKIIEKKQPVAFWCNPISGHNTLYWYLQNLGQGPELLIRYENEEAVDDSQLPKDRFSAERLKGVDSTLKIQPAELGDSAVYLCASSSSGGAYEQYFGPGTRLTVT.

The chain has TRBV30 and TRBJ1-2, with TRBD1 matching over 8 bases. The V gene's germline CDR1 is GTSNPN and CDR2 SVGIG (reference sequence). The CDR3 runs to 16 residues. Trimming at V came to 4 bases and at J to 5 bases, leaving 15 bases not matched to a gene. The chain's CDR3 is CAWTEDRVRVRYGYTF. The CDR3 DNA sequence: TGTGCCTGGACTGAGGACAGGGTTAGAGTCAGGTATGGCTACACCTTC.

There are a few counts of this clone. This chain joins TRBV30 and TRBJ2-3, with TRBD2 as a possible D gene (6 bases). V lost 0 bases, J lost 0 bases, and 10 bases lay in between. Germline lookup yields CDR1 GTSNPN and CDR2 SVGIG (reference sequence). CDR3 length: 15 residues. DNA for the CDR3: TGTGCCTGGAGTGTACGCGGGACTAGCACAGATACGCAGTATTTT. Its translation: CAWSVRGTSTDTQYF. The variable domain in full, with the rest retrieved from reference TRBV30 and TRBJ2-3, is SQTIHQWPATLVQPVGSPLSLECTVEGTSNPNLYWYRQAAGRGLQLLFYSVGIGQISSEVPQNLSASRPQDRQFILSSKKLLLSDSGFYLCAWSVRGTSTDTQYFGPGTRLTVL.

This clone was observed a few times. The gene calls are TRBV6-8 and TRBJ2-7; maybe TRBD1 (6 bases). In germline, CDR1 is MNHGY, CDR2 SAAAGT. Trimming stripped 7 bases from V and 6 bases from J, with 22 bases between. The CDR3 consists of 15 residues. The CDR3 nucleotides are TGTGCCAGCACCAACACCGGGACACTTAAGGCCGAGCAGTACTTC. Translated, it gives CASTNTGTLKAEQYF.

The V and J genes are TRBV11-3 and TRBJ2-6, with D unclear. CDR3 length: 15 amino acids. Germline V lookup: CDR1 SGHNT, CDR2 YENEEA. V gave up 5 bases and J gave up 0 bases, with 8 bases separating them. CDR3 bases: TGTGCCAGCAGCGGGCAGAACTCTGGGGCCAACGTCCTGACTTTC. Encoded protein: CASSGQNSGANVLTF.

V and J are TRBV6-8 and TRBJ2-2; 7 bases agree with TRBD2. The J segment lost 6 bases and the V segment lost 10 bases, leaving 8 bases of the junction unmatched. Germline V CDR1 and CDR2: MNHGY, SAAAGT. This CDR3 is built from 13 residues. The CDR3 loop reads CAISPAGAGELFF. Written as DNA, the CDR3 is TGTGCCATCAGCCCTGCGGGGGCCGGGGAGCTGTTTTTT.

This clone was counted a few times. The chain combines TRBV23-1 with TRBJ1-5; a weak D match, TRBD1 (5 bases). TRBV23-1 is noted as an ORF with a role that remains uncertain. The CDR3 runs 16 residues. Trimming removed 6 bases at V and 3 bases at J, with 18 bases between. The CDR3 DNA is TGCGCCAGCAGCCAAGATTGGACAACTTACAATCAGCCCCAGCATTTT. Translated: CASSQDWTTYNQPQHF.

J is TRBJ2-2 and V is TRBV28; no clear D. The germline CDR1 and CDR2 sequences are MDHEN and SYDVKM. This CDR3 is 13 amino acids long. Trimming cost V 7 bases and J 1 base, with 7 bases left between them. The CDR3 region is CASIRENTGELFF. As DNA, the CDR3 is TGTGCCAGCATTAGGGAGAACACCGGGGAGCTGTTTTTT.

The chain couples TRBV19 to TRBJ2-1; D is unclear. Germline CDR1 LNHDA, CDR2 SQIVND (reference sequence). There are 14 residues in the CDR3. The V and J ends lost 5 bases and 1 base respectively, with 9 bases between them. CDR3 sequence: CASSAGASYNEQFF. The CDR3 bases are TGTGCCAGTAGTGCCGGAGCGTCCTACAATGAGCAGTTCTTC.

This clone was detected once. The chain uses TRBV7-6 and TRBJ1-6; possibly TRBD1 for D (5 bases). The V gene lost 0 bases and the J gene lost 6 bases, with 24 bases spanning the gap. This CDR3 is 20 amino acids long. The germline CDR1 and CDR2 sequences are SGHVS and FNYEAQ. The CDR3 loop reads CASSLAPSGGPVLGNSPLHF. The CDR3 nucleotides read TGTGCCAGCAGCTTAGCTCCGAGTGGGGGACCCGTGTTGGGTAATTCACCCCTCCACTTT.

This clone appeared a single time. V is TRBV23-1 and J is TRBJ1-1; D unresolved. TRBV23-1 is known as an ORF, though its function is uncertain. CDR3 length equals 13 residues. V was clipped by 6 bases and J by 1 base, with 9 bases between them. For the CDR3, the DNA is TGCGCCAGCAGCTTGGCAGAGAACACTGAAGCTTTCTTT. Its translation: CASSLAENTEAFF.

This clone has a handful of counts. V gene TRBV15 combines with J gene TRBJ2-6, with D unclear. Germline CDR1 LNHNV, CDR2 YYDKDF (reference sequence). V was cut by 0 bases and J by 0 bases, with 9 bases left in between. The CDR3 runs 17 residues. CDR3 sequence reads: CATSRDVSYSGANVLTF. The CDR3, as DNA: TGTGCCACCAGCAGAGATGTCAGCTACTCTGGGGCCAACGTCCTGACTTTC. The full variable domain, completed using reference TRBV15 and TRBJ2-6, is DAMVIQNPRYQVTQFGKPVTLSCSQTLNHNVMYWYQQKSSQAPKLLFHYYDKDFNNEADTPDNFQSRRPNTSFCFLDIRSPGLGDTAMYLCATSRDVSYSGANVLTFGAGSRLTVL.

This sequence joins TRBV7-1 and TRBJ2-1, with D tentatively TRBD1 (5 bases). TRBV7-1 is designated an ORF whose function remains uncertain. The CDR3 spans 15 residues. The ends were cut back, 5 bases at V and 3 bases at J, with 14 bases in the middle. The CDR3 sequence is CASSPGRHLYNEQFF. The CDR3 DNA reads TGTGCCAGCAGCCCAGGGCGTCATCTCTACAATGAGCAGTTCTTC.

The chain recombines TRBV1 with TRBJ2-1; the table's D gene call, TRBD2, was not cross checked with the DNA. TRBV1 is a listed pseudogene. The CDR3 loop spans 15 amino acids. This chain's CDR3 is CASSALAGVYNEQFF. The CDR3 coding sequence is TGCGCCAGCAGCGCCCTAGCGGGGGTCTACAATGAGCAGTTCTTC.

As for this clone: One end of the junction varies from germline; a read error may be responsible. This sequence joins TRBV6-8 and TRBJ1-1; the match to TRBD1 covers 7 bases. The CDR3 has 14 residues. Germline CDR1 reads MNHGY; CDR2 reads SAAAGT. The CDR3 bases are TGTGCCATCAGTGCGACAGGGCCGAACACTGAAGCTTTCTTT. It is translated as CAISATGPNTEAFF.

The sample holds a few counts of this clone. The chain employs TRBV16 and TRBJ1-2; 8 bases map to TRBD1. Trimming removed 3 bases from V and 3 bases from J; junction bases left unmatched: 3. This CDR3 comprises 14 residues. From germline, CDR1 is KGHSY and CDR2 FQNENV. The CDR3 sequence is CASSHATGDYGYTF. In nucleotides, the CDR3 is TGTGCCAGCAGCCACGCGACAGGGGACTATGGCTACACCTTC. Using reference TRBV16 and TRBJ1-2 for the parts outside the CDR3, the full variable domain is GEEVAQTPKHLVRGEGQKAKLYCAPIKGHSYVFWYQQVLKNEFKFLISFQNENVFDETGMPKERFSAKCLPNSPCSLEIQATKLEDSAVYFCASSHATGDYGYTFGSGTRLTVV.

V and J are TRBV12-5 and TRBJ1-1; 11 bases match TRBD1. CDR1 is LGHNT and CDR2 is FRNRAP in the germline V gene. V shed 1 base and J 4 bases; nucleotides not matched to a gene: 5. CDR3 length: 16 residues. The CDR3 DNA reads as TGTGCTAGTGGTTTGGCCCAAGGGACAGGGGGCACTGAAGCTTTCTTT. Protein product: CASGLAQGTGGTEAFF.

V and J are TRBV11-3 and TRBJ1-2, with 8 bases lining up with TRBD1. Germline V CDR1 and CDR2: SGHNT, YENEEA. The V segment lost 3 bases and the J segment 7 bases; nucleotides outside the gene matches: 7. The CDR3 runs 14 residues. CDR3 DNA sequence: TGTGCCAGCAGCTTGGTTGGACAGGGCGGTGGCTACACCTTC. This encodes CASSLVGQGGGYTF.

The chain links TRBV11-3 to TRBJ2-7; 8 bases match TRBD1. This CDR3 has 15 amino acids. V shed 4 bases, J shed 4 bases, and the junction held 9 bases outside the gene matches. Looked up from germline, CDR1 is SGHNT and CDR2 is YENEEA. This CDR3 is CASSSRGTGTYEQYF. The CDR3 bases are TGTGCCAGCAGCTCTCGTGGGACAGGTACATACGAGCAGTACTTC.

The V gene is TRBV28, the J gene TRBJ1-1, with D uncertain. Trimming shortened V by 5 bases and J by 0 bases, and 19 bases separated the two germline ends. CDR1 is MDHEN, CDR2 SYDVKM, per germline. CDR3 length: 17 residues. The CDR3, as DNA: TGTGCCAGCAGTCCAGTGGATTCGCGACGGATGAACACTGAAGCTTTCTTT. It codes for CASSPVDSRRMNTEAFF.

This clone was seen once. An end of the junction does not agree with germline; a read error may underlie this. The chain has TRBV6-8 and TRBJ2-1; TRBD2 is a possible D gene (7 bases). The CDR3 sequence is 14 residues long. CDR1 is MNHGY and CDR2 is SAAAGT in the germline V gene. CDR3 in amino acids: CAISWGGASDEQFF. The CDR3 bases are TGTGCCATCAGTTGGGGGGGGGCCTCAGATGAGCAGTTCTTC.